These 14 T cell receptor beta chains were sequenced from one sample in a study of Ad26.COV2.S vaccination and SARS-CoV-2 variants. The data were produced by immunoSEQ multiplex PCR, yet TCRdb's version contains in-frame clones alone and is incomplete. The sample consists of 180,000 or so clones, roughly 87% of them appearing once. Sequences were derived from peripheral blood, sampled after recovery from COVID-19. The receptor set was obtained from a human donor who had recovered from COVID-19.

V and J are TRBV7-2 and TRBJ2-7, with D hard to call. From germline, CDR1 is SGHTA and CDR2 FQGNSA. V dropped 1 base and J dropped 2 bases, with 6 bases sitting between them. This CDR3 spans 13 amino acids. The CDR3 DNA reads TGTGCCAGCAGCTTAGGAGCAACCTACGAGCAGTACTTC. Its translation: CASSLGATYEQYF.

The rearrangement uses TRBV7-6 and TRBJ2-7, with 10 nucleotides matching TRBD2. Germline CDR1 reads SGHVS; CDR2 reads FNYEAQ. CDR3 length: 17 amino acids. V lost 1 base to trimming and J lost 2 bases; unmatched junction nucleotides: 8. CDR3 sequence (DNA): TGTGCCAGCAGCTTAGAAAGCGGGAGGGCCCTTACCTACGAGCAGTACTTC. Its protein product is CASSLESGRALTYEQYF.

The rearrangement links TRBV15 to TRBJ2-2; D is unresolved. Germline assignment: CDR1 LNHNV and CDR2 YYDKDF (reference sequence). CDR3 length equals 15 residues. The V and J ends lost 0 bases and 4 bases respectively, with 9 bases between them. CDR3 nucleotides: TGTGCCACCAGCAGAGATAACGACTTCACCGGGGAGCTGTTTTTT. Encoded protein: CATSRDNDFTGELFF.

This chain joins TRBV9 and TRBJ1-2, with TRBD1 matching 7 bases. Trimming cost V 4 bases and J 7 bases; bases outside gene matches: 13. The CDR3 is made up of 15 amino acids. The V gene's germline CDR1 is SGDLS and CDR2 YYNGEE. DNA of the CDR3: TGTGCCAGCAGCCCCAACTCAGGGGGGCTCTCTGGCTACACCTTC. As protein: CASSPNSGGLSGYTF.

The chain couples TRBV28 to TRBJ1-5; D unresolved. Germline V CDR1 and CDR2: MDHEN, SYDVKM. V lost 3 bases, J lost 0 bases, and 3 bases lay in between. The CDR3 has 13 residues. The CDR3 here is CASSLVSNQPQHF. CDR3 DNA: TGTGCCAGCAGTTTGGTTAGCAATCAGCCCCAGCATTTT.

The chain recombines TRBV19 with TRBJ1-3; 8 bases align to TRBD1. CDR3 size: 16 residues. CDR1 is LNHDA, CDR2 SQIVND, per germline (reference sequence). Germline trimming cut 7 bases from V and 4 bases from J; bases unmatched to any gene: 12. The CDR3 DNA reads TGTGCCAGTATTAAGTGGTGGACAGGGTTAGGAAACACCATATATTTT. It codes for CASIKWWTGLGNTIYF. Complete variable domain (other parts from reference TRBV19 and TRBJ1-3): DGGITQSPKYLFRKEGQNVTLSCEQNLNHDAMYWYRQDPGQGLRLIYYSQIVNDFQKGDIAEGYSVSREKKESFPLTVTSAQKNPTAFYLCASIKWWTGLGNTIYFGEGSWLTVV.

This CDR3 reads CASSPSPSLYTDTQYF. CDR3 DNA sequence: TGTGCCAGCTCACCATCCCCCTCACTCTACACAGATACGCAGTATTTT. The chain recombines TRBV18 with TRBJ2-3; D is undetermined. Germline V gene sequence: CDR1 KGHSH, CDR2 LQKENI. The V gene lost 2 bases and the J gene lost 2 bases, with 14 bases spanning the gap. The CDR3 sequence is 16 residues long.

V is TRBV27 and J is TRBJ1-5; D remains ambiguous. CDR1 is MNHEY and CDR2 is SMNVEV in the germline V gene (reference sequence). The V and J ends lost 3 bases and 0 bases respectively, with 9 bases between them. This CDR3 has 15 amino acids. The CDR3 sequence is CASSFGPYSNQPQHF. CDR3 nucleotides: TGTGCCAGCAGTTTTGGGCCTTATAGCAATCAGCCCCAGCATTTT.

V gene TRBV7-9 combines with J gene TRBJ1-4; tentative D call: TRBD1 (5 bases). Germline-derived CDR1 and CDR2 are SEHNR and FQNEAQ (reference sequence). This CDR3 region has 17 residues. V was cut by 1 base and J by 0 bases, with 12 bases left in between. The CDR3 protein is CASSLDPRDATNEKLFF. DNA of the CDR3: TGTGCCAGCAGCTTAGATCCTCGGGACGCAACTAATGAAAAACTGTTTTTT.

The chain combines TRBV7-2 with TRBJ2-6; no clear D gene. CDR3 length: 17 amino acids. Trimming cost V 5 bases and J 1 base, with 15 bases left between them. Germline V gene lookup returns CDR1 SGHTA and CDR2 FQGNSA. Here the CDR3 reads CASSPIVGYSGANVLTF. CDR3 DNA sequence: TGTGCCAGCAGCCCAATTGTCGGGTATTCTGGGGCCAACGTCCTGACTTTC.

V gene TRBV6-2 or TRBV6-3 combines with J gene TRBJ2-3, with a tentative D call TRBD2 (6 bases). Germline CDR1 reads MNHEY; CDR2 reads SVGEGT. V lost 6 bases, J lost 7 bases, and 23 bases lay in between. The CDR3 sequence is 16 residues long. The CDR3 is CASSYSGGLPSNTQYF. The CDR3 nucleotides read TGTGCCAGCAGCTATAGCGGAGGGCTCCCAAGTAATACGCAGTATTTT.

This chain uses TRBV30 with TRBJ1-1; TRBD1 matches 7 bases. The V gene end was trimmed by 2 bases and the J gene end by 2 bases; junction bases not matched to a gene: 5. This CDR3 contains 14 residues. Germline V gives CDR1 GTSNPN, CDR2 SVGIG (reference sequence). The CDR3 nucleotides read TGTGCCTGGAGTACGGGGACAGCTAACACTGAAGCTTTCTTT. Translated, it gives CAWSTGTANTEAFF.

The chain has TRBV7-9 and TRBJ1-1; TRBD1 matches at 7 bases. The CDR3 runs 14 residues. V shed 3 bases, J shed 9 bases, and the junction held 10 bases outside the gene matches. Germline V gene sequence: CDR1 SEHNR, CDR2 FQNEAQ (reference sequence). In nucleotides, the CDR3 is TGTGCCAGCAGCTTCCTCCGGGACAGTGGTAAAGCTTTCTTT. It yields the protein CASSFLRDSGKAFF.

The gene calls are TRBV2 and TRBJ1-4; D gene unclear. V was pared by 8 bases and J by 0 bases, with 25 bases between. The CDR3 consists of 19 residues. CDR1 is SNHLY, CDR2 FYNNEI, per germline. The CDR3 spells CASGVSTASSVATNEKLFF. CDR3 nucleotides: TGTGCCAGCGGCGTTAGTACAGCATCCTCAGTTGCAACTAATGAAAAACTGTTTTTT.